The source of this T cell receptor beta chain is a study of blood T cell repertoires in COVID-19. TCRdb's copy holds only in-frame clones and misses some; the assay was immunoSEQ multiplex PCR. Of about 310,000 clones listed, around 86% are singletons. The CDR3 has 16 amino acids. Trimming stripped 6 bases from V and 4 bases from J, with 19 bases between. Germline CDR1 reads SGHVS; CDR2 reads FQNEAQ. This TCR came from a middle-aged man with active or convalescent COVID-19. The sample was peripheral blood. The J gene is TRBJ2-1, the V gene TRBV7-8; weak D call: TRBD1 (6 bases). The CDR3 sequence: CASSSTGVGSYNEQFF. CDR3 DNA sequence: TGTGCCAGCAGTTCGACAGGCGTCGGATCATACAATGAGCAGTTCTTC.